This TCR beta chain was identified in a study of OX40 agonist ivuxolimab in advanced cancers. Study context: Patients were infused with ivuxolimab every 2 weeks at 0.01 to 10 mg/kg. Patients undergoing dose escalation presented with hepatocellular carcinoma, melanoma, renal cell or head and neck cancer. The study, taken as a whole, reports: Among the lowest levels of clonal expansion were found in partial responders at 0.1-3.0 mg/kg. Which antigen the expanded peripheral T cells recognized is unknown.

Only in-frame clones appear in the TCRdb table, and some are missing; sequencing was by immunoSEQ multiplex PCR. The data contain 40,000 or so clones, more than 75% of them seen just once; the ten biggest clones take up approximately 35%. As regards this clone: Its antigen is not identified.

This CDR3 spans 16 amino acids. The V and J ends lost 3 bases and 7 bases, in that order; junction bases with no gene match: 10. CDR1 is SEHNR and CDR2 is FQNEAQ in the germline V gene (reference sequence). This receptor was taken from an adult with an advanced solid tumor such as melanoma, head and neck, liver or kidney cancer. The sample in question was CD4+ or CD8+ T cells sorted from blood, obtained in a trial of the OX40 agonist ivuxolimab. J is TRBJ2-1 and V is TRBV7-9; 9 positions agree with TRBD1. CDR3 amino acids: CASSFIRDRDLNEQFF. The CDR3 DNA follows: TGTGCCAGCAGCTTTATTAGGGACAGGGATTTAAATGAGCAGTTCTTC.